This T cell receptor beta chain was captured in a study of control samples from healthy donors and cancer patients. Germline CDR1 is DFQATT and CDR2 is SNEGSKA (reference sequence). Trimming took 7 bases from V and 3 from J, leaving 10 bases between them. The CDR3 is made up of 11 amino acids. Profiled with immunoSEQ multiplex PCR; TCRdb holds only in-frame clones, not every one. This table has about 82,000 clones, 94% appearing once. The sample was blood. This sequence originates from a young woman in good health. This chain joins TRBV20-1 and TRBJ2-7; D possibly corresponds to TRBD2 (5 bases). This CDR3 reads CSGLEGYEQYF. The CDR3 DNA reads TGCAGTGGGCTTGAGGGCTACGAGCAGTACTTC.